This T cell receptor (beta chain) was obtained from a study of cytomegalovirus exposure and HLA in healthy donors. On the study more broadly: Drawn from HLA-typed donors, about 85 million unique TCRs were held in an early data release. General study results and limits: TCR beta V- and J-gene trimming, according to a later analysis, was linked to a missense DCLRE1C variant.

In regard to this clone: Its antigen is still unknown.

Trimming took 5 bases from V and 0 from J; bases not matched to a gene: 0. Germline V gene sequence: CDR1 MNHEY, CDR2 SMNVEV (reference sequence). CDR3 length equals 13 residues. Vbeta (60) and Jbeta (13) primers were used in the PCR. Only in-frame clones appear in the TCRdb table, and some are missing; sequencing was by immunoSEQ multiplex PCR. This sample has around 170,000 clones; 84% occur once, and the top ten carry about 2.6%. The sample comprised PBMCs. The TCR sequence derives from a woman in her fifties or sixties in good health and CMV-seropositive. The chain links TRBV27 to TRBJ1-2, with 7 positions matching TRBD1. CDR3 bases: TGTGCCAGCAGTGGACAGGCTAACTATGGCTACACCTTC. Translating gives CASSGQANYGYTF.